This passage covers 10 T cell receptor beta chains from one sample sequenced in a study of prognosis after radiotherapy for stage I lung cancer. Genomic DNA was subjected to two-round multiplex PCR for amplification of TCR beta CDR3. The use of primers specific to each TRBV and TRBJ gene characterized first-round PCR. Each CDR3 protein is one row after TCRdb ran MiXCR on the multiplex PCR reads. Among fewer than 20,000 distinct CDR3 sequences listed, about a sixth were seen once. Specimen: PBMCs, collected before or after stereotactic body radiation therapy (not recorded which). The origin of the receptors is a donor over 45 with non-small cell lung cancer.

On this clonotype: A read error likely explains this, since a far larger clone differs by one base. The chain has TRBV11-3 and TRBJ2-5, with 7 bases lining up with TRBD2. CDR1 is SGHNT and CDR2 is YENEEA in the germline V gene. There are 13 residues in the CDR3. The V gene end was trimmed by 6 bases and the J gene end by 4 bases; junction bases not matched to a gene: 5. CDR3 sequence: CASSFTGGETQYF. DNA for the CDR3: TGTGCCAGCAGTTTTACGGGAGGAGAGACCCAGTACTTC.

This clonotype is labeled as medium-sized. The chain joins TRBV30 to TRBJ2-7; D gene uncertain. Per the germline V gene, CDR1 is GTSNPN and CDR2 is SVGIG (reference sequence). V lost 2 bases to trimming and J lost 4 bases, with 6 bases between them. CDR3 length: 11 residues. The CDR3 bases are TGTGCCTGGAGTACGAATTACGAGCAGTACTTC. This sequence encodes CAWSTNYEQYF.

This clonotype was counted many times. The rearrangement uses TRBV28 and TRBJ2-3, with D perhaps matching TRBD2 (7 bases). The ends were cut back, 10 bases at V and 0 bases at J, with 14 bases in the middle. Germline lookup yields CDR1 MDHEN and CDR2 SYDVKM. This CDR3 contains 14 residues. CDR3 sequence: CAILGGASTDTQYF. The CDR3 DNA sequence: TGTGCCATCTTAGGGGGGGCTAGCACAGATACGCAGTATTTT.

This clonotype was counted at least ten times. The chain carries TRBV7-9 and TRBJ2-7, with 10 bases identical to TRBD1. Trimming took 3 bases from V and 6 from J; bases not matched to a gene: 11. There are 16 residues in the CDR3. Germline V CDR1 and CDR2: SEHNR, FQNEAQ (reference sequence). CDR3 loop: CASSFLSATGGFEQYF. The DNA for the CDR3 is TGTGCCAGCAGCTTTTTGTCCGCGACAGGGGGCTTCGAGCAGTACTTC.

In its sample, this clonotype was seen many times. This sequence joins TRBV6-2 or TRBV6-3 and TRBJ2-7; D is uncertain. The V gene lost 8 bases and the J gene lost 3 bases, with 8 bases spanning the gap. CDR3 length equals 11 residues. Germline loops: CDR1 MNHEY, CDR2 SVGEGT. CDR3 region: CASGKSYEQYF. CDR3 DNA: TGTGCCAGCGGTAAGAGCTACGAGCAGTACTTC.

Many counts were recorded for this clonotype. The V gene is TRBV19, the J gene TRBJ1-1; D is unresolved. This CDR3 has 14 amino acids. CDR1 and CDR2 from the germline V gene are LNHDA and SQIVND (reference sequence). V was shortened by 5 bases and J by 9 bases, with 19 bases between the two germline ends. The CDR3 DNA is TGTGCCAGTAGTTATGACCTCCAGTCAGTTCAAGCTTTCTTT. Protein product: CASSYDLQSVQAFF. The entire variable domain, with the rest obtained from reference TRBV19 and TRBJ1-1, is as follows: DGGITQSPKYLFRKEGQNVTLSCEQNLNHDAMYWYRQDPGQGLRLIYYSQIVNDFQKGDIAEGYSVSREKKESFPLTVTSAQKNPTAFYLCASSYDLQSVQAFFGQGTRLTVV.

This clonotype has at least ten counts. In DNA form, the CDR3 reads TGTGCCAGCAGTCAAAGACTAGCGGGGCTGGGGGATACGCAGTATTTT. Translated, it gives CASSQRLAGLGDTQYF. This chain links TRBV28 with TRBJ2-3, with 11 bases aligning to TRBD2. V lost 5 bases and J lost 6; bases outside the gene matches: 10. The V gene's germline CDR1 is MDHEN and CDR2 SYDVKM. The CDR3 totals 16 residues.

This clonotype was seen repeatedly, ten times or more. The rearrangement links TRBV19 to TRBJ2-4; D might be TRBD2 (6 bases). The CDR3 totals 17 residues. The germline gives CDR1 LNHDA, CDR2 SQIVND (reference sequence). V lost 5 bases and J lost 0, with 17 bases in between. The CDR3 DNA sequence: TGTGCCAGTAGTCGCCCGGGGAGGACTGTAGCCAAAAACATTCAGTACTTC. Translated: CASSRPGRTVAKNIQYF.

This clonotype showed up many times. The genes are TRBV19 and TRBJ1-5; D gene unclear. The CDR3 contains 14 residues. Trimming cost V 1 base and J 0 bases, with 4 bases left between them. The germline V gene encodes CDR1 LNHDA and CDR2 SQIVND (reference sequence). CDR3 protein: CASSIVSSNQPQHF. CDR3 DNA sequence: TGTGCCAGTAGTATAGTTAGTAGCAATCAGCCCCAGCATTTT. Full variable domain (rest looked up from reference TRBV19 and TRBJ1-5): DGGITQSPKYLFRKEGQNVTLSCEQNLNHDAMYWYRQDPGQGLRLIYYSQIVNDFQKGDIAEGYSVSREKKESFPLTVTSAQKNPTAFYLCASSIVSSNQPQHFGDGTRLSIL.

This clonotype was counted many times. This chain uses TRBV7-9 with TRBJ2-1, with D perhaps being TRBD1 or TRBD2 (5 bases each). Germline V gene data show CDR1 as SEHNR and CDR2 as FQNEAQ (reference sequence). The CDR3 consists of 17 residues. The germline V and J ends were trimmed by 5 bases and 5 bases, with 22 bases remaining between them. DNA of the CDR3: TGTGCCAGCAGCCCGAATGCGGTGTGGGACGCAAACAATGAGCAGTTCTTC. Translation gives CASSPNAVWDANNEQFF.